The subject of this entry is one TCR beta chain. Its target is unknown. The data were taken from a study of cytomegalovirus exposure and HLA in healthy donors. Overall study: Of over 350 genotyped donors, 81% grouped in the Caucasian-associated ancestry cluster. Notes on the study in general: A few chains tied to CMV proved CMV antigen-specific in vitro.

The CDR3 is 14 residues long. J lost 6 bases, V lost 2 bases, and 4 bases had no gene match. Germline CDR1 and CDR2: MNHEY and SVGAGI. The PCR employed 60 Vbeta primers together with 13 Jbeta primers. Here immunoSEQ multiplex PCR was the method, and the copy in TCRdb shows in-frame clones only, minus some. The repertoire holds some 180,000 clones, about 80% seen once, with over 1.5% in the top ten. Healthy bone marrow donors made up the donor group. Material: PBMCs. The chain combines TRBV6-5 with TRBJ1-5, with 7 bases that match TRBD1. The TCR originated in a man in his forties in good health and CMV-seronegative. This CDR3 is CASSYTGVFQPQHF. In DNA, the CDR3 is TGTGCCAGCAGTTACACAGGGGTGTTTCAGCCCCAGCATTTT.